This TCR beta chain was captured by sequencing in a study of T-cell memory formation after mild COVID-19. Study-wide results and caveats: Later expanders leaned CD4+, whereas day 15 to 85 contracting clones were balanced CD4/CD8.

One entry per CDR3 protein results from TCRdb running MiXCR on the 5' RACE reads. The data contain around 220,000 distinct CDR3 sequences, roughly 17% of them singletons. Germline trimming cut 4 bases from V and 7 bases from J; bases unmatched to any gene: 11. The germline V gene encodes CDR1 MGHRA and CDR2 YSYEKL. The CDR3 spans 15 residues. Note on this clonotype: The target antigen is unknown.

Sequenced material: PBMCs or a T cell subset sorted from them (not recorded which). The sequence came from a young man who had mild COVID-19 (a few samples of this study predate the infection). Cell type and time point are not known. J is TRBJ2-7 and V is TRBV4-1, with 9 positions matching TRBD1. For the CDR3, the DNA is TGCGCCAGCAGCCGAACCCGGACAGGGGTTTTGGAGCAGTACTTC. This translates into CASSRTRTGVLEQYF.